Listed here are 18 T cell receptor beta chains from one sample, sequenced in a study of type 1 and type 2 diabetes patients. Genomic DNA was the PCR template. Amplification of the beta chain CDR3 used 30 forward and 13 reverse multiplex primers. TCRdb itself ran the multiplex PCR reads through MiXCR, one entry per CDR3 protein. The sample records around 300,000 distinct CDR3 sequences, roughly 48% being singletons. The sequenced material came from peripheral blood mononuclear cells (PBMCs). The receptors shown here come from a man younger than 35 with type 2 diabetes.

The chain has TRBV6-1 and TRBJ2-5; TRBD2 is a possible D gene (7 bases). Germline assignment: CDR1 MNHNS and CDR2 SASEGT. Between the trimmed V and J ends, which lost 5 bases and 5 bases, there was a span of 15 bases. The CDR3 extends over 14 amino acids. The CDR3, as DNA: TGTGCCAGCAGTTACCGGGGGGCGAAGGAGACCCAGTACTTC. Encoded protein: CASSYRGAKETQYF.

A word on this clonotype: This clone may be a read error of a much larger clone one base away. The J gene is TRBJ1-1, the V gene TRBV10-3; D is unresolved. V lost 8 bases and J 3 bases, leaving 13 bases between the germline ends. Germline CDR1 is ENHRY and CDR2 is SYGVKD. The CDR3 has 13 residues. CDR3 nucleotide sequence: TGTGCCATCCGGAGCGAAATGGACACTGAAGCTTTCTTT. This encodes CAIRSEMDTEAFF.

This clonotype was seen a few times. This sequence joins TRBV15 and TRBJ1-4; no firm D call. CDR3 length: 14 residues. The germline V gene encodes CDR1 LNHNV and CDR2 YYDKDF (reference sequence). Trimming shortened V by 0 bases and J by 3 bases, and 5 bases separated the two germline ends. CDR3 coding DNA: TGTGCCACCAGCAGAGATTTGCCTAATGAAAAACTGTTTTTT. It yields the protein CATSRDLPNEKLFF. Together with reference TRBV15 and TRBJ1-4, the CDR3 gives the full variable domain: DAMVIQNPRYQVTQFGKPVTLSCSQTLNHNVMYWYQQKSSQAPKLLFHYYDKDFNNEADTPDNFQSRRPNTSFCFLDIRSPGLGDTAMYLCATSRDLPNEKLFFGSGTQLSVL.

The V and J genes are TRBV28 and TRBJ1-1, with 7 bases identical to TRBD1. Germline CDR1 MDHEN, CDR2 SYDVKM. The CDR3 spans 13 residues. V gave up 5 bases and J gave up 8 bases; unmatched junction bases: 8. This chain's CDR3 is CASSQDRRMEAFF. The CDR3 DNA sequence: TGTGCCAGCAGTCAGGACAGGCGGATGGAAGCTTTCTTT.

This clonotype turned up a few times. The chain links TRBV7-3 to TRBJ2-3; 7 positions agree with TRBD2. The CDR3 has 16 amino acids. V lost 5 bases, J lost 0 bases, and 8 bases stayed unmatched. The germline CDR1 and CDR2 sequences are SGHTA and FQGTGA. Here the CDR3 reads CASSHGLEHSTDTQYF. CDR3 sequence (DNA): TGTGCCAGCAGCCACGGACTAGAGCATAGCACAGATACGCAGTATTTT.

This clonotype was recorded once. The chain recombines TRBV2 with TRBJ1-1; no firm D call. Germline CDR1 SNHLY, CDR2 FYNNEI. The length of the CDR3 is 11 residues. Trimming removed 11 bases at V and 10 bases at J, with 17 bases between. CDR3 nucleotide sequence: TGTGCCCCGATGACTCTGGCGCGAGCTTTCTTT. As protein: CAPMTLARAFF. Complete variable domain (other parts from reference TRBV2 and TRBJ1-1): EPEVTQTPSHQVTQMGQEVILRCVPISNHLYFYWYRQILGQKVEFLVSFYNNEISEKSEIFDDQFSVERPDGSNFTLKIRSTKLEDSAMYFCAPMTLARAFFGQGTRLTVV.

The chain links TRBV12-3 or TRBV12-4 to TRBJ2-7; possible D gene TRBD2, 6 bases. Trimming removed 3 bases from V and 7 bases from J, with 13 bases in between. The CDR3 is made up of 13 amino acids. This CDR3 reads CASSFGIGTEQYF. The CDR3 nucleotides are TGTGCCAGCAGTTTTGGAATAGGGACTGAGCAGTACTTC.

The V and J genes are TRBV24-1 and TRBJ2-5; the D gene is possibly TRBD2 (6 bases). The CDR3 totals 15 residues. V dropped 3 bases and J dropped 5 bases, with 15 bases sitting between them. Germline CDR1 and CDR2: KGHDR and SFDVKD. CDR3 protein: CATSDPRRAGETQYF. The DNA of the CDR3 is TGTGCCACCAGTGATCCCCGGAGGGCCGGGGAGACCCAGTACTTC.

J is TRBJ1-2 and V is TRBV7-3, with D perhaps matching TRBD1 (6 bases). The V gene's germline CDR1 is SGHTA and CDR2 FQGTGA. The V end was cut by 5 bases, the J end by 6 bases, with 13 bases between. The CDR3 has 13 amino acids. CDR3: CASSHTGLDGYTF. CDR3 DNA: TGTGCCAGCAGCCATACAGGGTTAGATGGCTACACCTTC.

The CDR3 region has the DNA TGTGCCATCAGGGGTGCGTCCTACAATGAGCAGTTCTTC. Protein product: CAIRGASYNEQFF. The V call is TRBV10-3, the J call TRBJ2-1; no firm D call. The CDR3 contains 13 residues. Trimming removed 6 bases from V and 1 base from J, with 7 bases in between. Germline V gives CDR1 ENHRY, CDR2 SYGVKD.

The rearrangement uses TRBV19 and TRBJ1-5; perhaps TRBD1 as D (5 bases). Germline CDR1 is LNHDA and CDR2 is SQIVND (reference sequence). There are 13 residues in the CDR3. With 11 bases removed from V and 3 bases from J, the gap between germline ends came to 14 bases. The DNA of the CDR3 is TGTGCCGCCCGGGACGGAATCAATCAGCCCCAGCATTTT. Its protein product is CAARDGINQPQHF.

This clonotype was recorded at least ten times. The chain is built from TRBV10-1 and TRBJ1-1; no clear D gene. Deletions cut 0 bases from V and 1 base from J, with 9 bases between. This CDR3 spans 15 amino acids. The V gene's germline CDR1 is WNHNN and CDR2 SYGVQD (reference sequence). CDR3 DNA sequence: TGCGCCAGCAGTGAGTCGGCGAAGGGGAACACTGAAGCTTTCTTT. It codes for CASSESAKGNTEAFF.

The chain uses TRBV9 and TRBJ1-1; D perhaps matches TRBD1 (6 bases). Germline CDR1 reads SGDLS; CDR2 reads YYNGEE. With 9 bases removed from V and 4 bases from J, the gap between germline ends came to 16 bases. This CDR3 contains 13 residues. The CDR3 sequence: CATHPGGGTEAFF. CDR3 in DNA: TGTGCCACCCACCCTGGAGGGGGCACTGAAGCTTTCTTT.

The count of this clonotype is one. The CDR3 DNA reads as TGTGCCAGCAGTGAAGCGCTAGTTCTGGGGGGAAGGGTCGCGGAGACCCAGTACTTC. Its protein product is CASSEALVLGGRVAETQYF. The genes are TRBV2 and TRBJ2-5; D may be TRBD2 (6 bases). Between the trimmed V and J ends, which lost 0 bases and 5 bases, there was a span of 25 bases. From germline, CDR1 is SNHLY and CDR2 FYNNEI. There are 19 residues in the CDR3.

V and J are TRBV7-3 and TRBJ1-1; the D is unclear. Trimming shortened V by 5 bases and J by 8 bases, and 15 bases separated the two germline ends. Germline CDR1 reads SGHTA; CDR2 reads FQGTGA. The CDR3 runs to 13 residues. The CDR3 loop is CASSNPLGTEAFF. The CDR3 region has the DNA TGTGCCAGCAGCAACCCCCTCGGCACAGAAGCTTTCTTT.

A few counts support this clonotype. The chain recombines TRBV19 with TRBJ1-1; 9 positions match TRBD1. The V segment lost 7 bases and the J segment 2 bases; nucleotides outside the gene matches: 8. This CDR3 comprises 15 residues. Germline CDR1 LNHDA, CDR2 SQIVND (reference sequence). The CDR3 DNA sequence: TGTGCCAGTACCAGGGGGACAGGGCTCAACACTGAAGCTTTCTTT. Translated, it gives CASTRGTGLNTEAFF.

This clonotype has more than one count but fewer than ten. The chain is built from TRBV14 and TRBJ2-7; TRBD1 matches at 7 bases. J was trimmed by 7 bases and V by 5 bases; bases with no gene match: 5. Germline values: CDR1 SGHDN, CDR2 FVKESK. This CDR3 spans 12 amino acids. CDR3 amino acids: CASSYTGVEQYF. The CDR3 DNA is TGTGCCAGCAGCTATACAGGGGTTGAGCAGTACTTC.

The genes are TRBV6-6 and TRBJ2-3; no clear D. The CDR3 is 12 residues long. V was trimmed by 2 bases and J by 4 bases, leaving 4 bases between them. The V gene's germline CDR1 is MNHNY and CDR2 SVGAGI (reference sequence). The chain's CDR3 is CASSYPPDTQYF. In nucleotides, the CDR3 is TGTGCCAGCAGTTACCCCCCAGATACGCAGTATTTT.